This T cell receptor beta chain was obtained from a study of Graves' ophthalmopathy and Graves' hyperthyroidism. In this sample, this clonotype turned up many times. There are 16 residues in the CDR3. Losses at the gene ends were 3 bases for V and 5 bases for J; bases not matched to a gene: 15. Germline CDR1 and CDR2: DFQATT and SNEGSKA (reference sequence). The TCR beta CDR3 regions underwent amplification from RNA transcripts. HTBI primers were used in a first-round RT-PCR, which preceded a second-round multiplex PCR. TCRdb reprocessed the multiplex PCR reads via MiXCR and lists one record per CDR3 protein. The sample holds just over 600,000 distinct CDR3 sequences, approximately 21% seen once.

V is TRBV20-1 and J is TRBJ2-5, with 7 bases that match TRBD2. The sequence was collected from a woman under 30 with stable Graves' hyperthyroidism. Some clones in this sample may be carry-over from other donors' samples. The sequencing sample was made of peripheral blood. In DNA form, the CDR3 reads TGCAGTGCTAGGGGGGGGGAAATCTCCCCAAAGGAGACCCAGTACTTC. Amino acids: CSARGGEISPKETQYF.